Following are 7 T cell receptor beta chains from one sample sequenced in a study of shared clonotypes between healthy human individuals. The assay was immunoSEQ multiplex PCR, and TCRdb's table has in-frame clones only and misses some. The sample holds about 1.5 million clones; approximately 98% are singletons and the top ten take roughly 0.45%. Material: naive CD4+ T cells sorted from blood. Subset specified: CD45RA+ positively selected. These TCRs come from a man aged 30 to 39 in good health.

This chain uses TRBV25-1 with TRBJ2-5, with TRBD1 identical over 8 bases. The germline V gene has CDR1 MGHDK and CDR2 SYGVNS. The CDR3 consists of 14 residues. The V segment lost 5 bases and the J segment 1 base; nucleotides outside the gene matches: 3. The CDR3 DNA reads as TGTGCCAGCAGTAAGGACAGGGTCCAAGAGACCCAGTACTTC. Translated, it gives CASSKDRVQETQYF.

This clone was counted a single time. This chain connects TRBV18 to TRBJ1-2, with D perhaps matching TRBD1 (5 bases). Trimming stripped 5 bases from V and 4 bases from J, with 26 bases between. From germline, CDR1 is KGHSH and CDR2 LQKENI. The CDR3 sequence is 18 residues long. As DNA, the CDR3 is TGTGCCAGCTCATCAAAGGGGCGGACGAGGGTTGAAGGCTATGGCTACACCTTC. This translates into CASSSKGRTRVEGYGYTF. Complete variable domain (other parts from reference TRBV18 and TRBJ1-2): NAGVMQNPRHLVRRRGQEARLRCSPMKGHSHVYWYRQLPEEGLKFMVYLQKENIIDESGMPKERFSAEFPKEGPSILRIQQVVRGDSAAYFCASSSKGRTRVEGYGYTFGSGTRLTVV.

Comment on this clone: Other nucleotide sequences from this sample produce the same CDR3. The gene calls are TRBV9 and TRBJ2-1; D might be TRBD1 (6 bases). The V and J ends lost 4 bases and 9 bases respectively, with 11 bases between them. The germline V gene has CDR1 SGDLS and CDR2 YYNGEE. The CDR3 covers 12 residues. In DNA form, the CDR3 reads TGTGCCAGCAGCCCCTCCAGGGGTGAGCAGTTCTTC. Protein sequence: CASSPSRGEQFF.

The chain carries TRBV11-3 and TRBJ2-7; no reliable D call. CDR3 size: 12 residues. Trimming cost V 3 bases and J 3 bases, with 6 bases left between them. Looked up from germline, CDR1 is SGHNT and CDR2 is YENEEA. This CDR3 is CASSFDRYEQYF. DNA of the CDR3: TGTGCCAGCAGCTTCGACCGCTACGAGCAGTACTTC.

This clone was recorded a few times. J is TRBJ1-5 and V is TRBV27; D might be TRBD1 (6 bases). The V end was cut by 5 bases, the J end by 0 bases, with 17 bases between. The CDR3 has 17 residues. CDR1 is MNHEY, CDR2 SMNVEV, per germline (reference sequence). CDR3 in amino acids: CASSPSSARGSNQPQHF. The CDR3 nucleotides are TGTGCCAGCAGTCCTTCAAGTGCCAGGGGTAGCAATCAGCCCCAGCATTTT.

The J gene is TRBJ2-7, the V gene TRBV19, with 9 bases that match TRBD1. V was clipped by 4 bases and J by 7 bases; unmatched bases: 5. Germline V lookup: CDR1 LNHDA, CDR2 SQIVND (reference sequence). The CDR3 runs 13 residues. CDR3 amino acids: CASSTDRGREQYF. The DNA for the CDR3 is TGTGCCAGTAGTACGGACAGGGGAAGGGAGCAGTACTTC. Combining the CDR3 with reference TRBV19 and TRBJ2-7 gives the whole variable domain DGGITQSPKYLFRKEGQNVTLSCEQNLNHDAMYWYRQDPGQGLRLIYYSQIVNDFQKGDIAEGYSVSREKKESFPLTVTSAQKNPTAFYLCASSTDRGREQYFGPGTRLTVT.

The CDR3 loop reads CASSQDGAGETGELFF. CDR3 DNA sequence: TGTGCCAGCAGCCAAGATGGGGCAGGGGAGACCGGGGAGCTGTTTTTT. The chain has TRBV4-2 and TRBJ2-2, with D tentatively TRBD1 (6 bases). The CDR3 loop spans 16 amino acids. Trimming left V 0 bases short and J 5 bases short, with 13 bases between. Germline V gene sequence: CDR1 LGHNA, CDR2 YNFKEQ.